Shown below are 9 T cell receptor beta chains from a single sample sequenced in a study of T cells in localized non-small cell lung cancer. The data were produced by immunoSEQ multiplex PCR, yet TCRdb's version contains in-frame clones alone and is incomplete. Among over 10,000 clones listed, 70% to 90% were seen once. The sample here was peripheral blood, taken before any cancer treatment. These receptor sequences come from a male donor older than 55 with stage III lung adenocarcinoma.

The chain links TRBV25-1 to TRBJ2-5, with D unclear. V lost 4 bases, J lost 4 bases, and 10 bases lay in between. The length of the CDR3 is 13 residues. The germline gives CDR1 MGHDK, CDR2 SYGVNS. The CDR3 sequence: CASSGGTRETQYF. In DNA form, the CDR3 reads TGTGCCAGCAGTGGAGGAACTCGAGAGACCCAGTACTTC.

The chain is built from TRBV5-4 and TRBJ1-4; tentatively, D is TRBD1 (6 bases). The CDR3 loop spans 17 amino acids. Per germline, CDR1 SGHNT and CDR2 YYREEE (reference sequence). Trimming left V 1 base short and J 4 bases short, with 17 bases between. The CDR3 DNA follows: TGTGCCAGCAGCTTGAATCGGGGGGCAGGGAATAATGAAAAACTGTTTTTT. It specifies CASSLNRGAGNNEKLFF.

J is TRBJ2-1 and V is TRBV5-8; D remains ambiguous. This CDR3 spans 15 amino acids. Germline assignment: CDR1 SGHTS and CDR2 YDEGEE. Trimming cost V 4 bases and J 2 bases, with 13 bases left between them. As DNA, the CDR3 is TGTGCCAGCAGCAGAGACTTGGGGACCTACAATGAGCAGTTCTTC. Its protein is CASSRDLGTYNEQFF.

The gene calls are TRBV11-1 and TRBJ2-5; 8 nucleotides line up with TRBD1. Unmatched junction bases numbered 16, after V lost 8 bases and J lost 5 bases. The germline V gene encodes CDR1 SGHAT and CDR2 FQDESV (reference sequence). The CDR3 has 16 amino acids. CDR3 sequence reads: CASRSGQGALGETQYF. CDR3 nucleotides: TGTGCCAGCCGCTCCGGGCAGGGGGCGTTAGGTGAGACCCAGTACTTC. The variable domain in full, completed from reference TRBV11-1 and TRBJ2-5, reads EAEVAQSPRYKITEKSQAVAFWCDPISGHATLYWYRQILGQGPELLVQFQDESVVDDSQLPKDRFSAERLKGVDSTLKIQPAELGDSAMYLCASRSGQGALGETQYFGPGTRLLVL.

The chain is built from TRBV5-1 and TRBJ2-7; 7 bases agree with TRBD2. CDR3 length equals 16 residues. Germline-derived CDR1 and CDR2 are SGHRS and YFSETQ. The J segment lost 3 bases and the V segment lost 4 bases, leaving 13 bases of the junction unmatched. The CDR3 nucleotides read TGCGCCAGCAGCCTGGGGGGGACTCTTAATCTCTACGAGCAGTACTTC. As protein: CASSLGGTLNLYEQYF.

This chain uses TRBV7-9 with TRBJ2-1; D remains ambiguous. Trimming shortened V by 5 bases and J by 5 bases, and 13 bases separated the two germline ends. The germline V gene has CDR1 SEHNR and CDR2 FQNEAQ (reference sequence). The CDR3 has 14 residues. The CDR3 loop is CASSPDGSNNEQFF. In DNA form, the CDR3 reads TGTGCCAGCAGCCCGGACGGATCGAACAATGAGCAGTTCTTC.

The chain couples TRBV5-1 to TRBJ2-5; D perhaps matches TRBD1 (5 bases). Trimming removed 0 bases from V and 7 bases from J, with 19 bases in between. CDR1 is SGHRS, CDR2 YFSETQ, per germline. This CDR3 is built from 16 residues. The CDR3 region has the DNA TGCGCCAGCAGCTTGGCCATGGACATTCAACAGGTGACCCAGTACTTC. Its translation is CASSLAMDIQQVTQYF. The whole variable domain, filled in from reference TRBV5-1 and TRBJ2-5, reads KAGVTQTPRYLIKTRGQQVTLSCSPISGHRSVSWYQQTPGQGLQFLFEYFSETQRNKGNFPGRFSGRQFSNSRSEMNVSTLELGDSALYLCASSLAMDIQQVTQYFGPGTRLLVL.

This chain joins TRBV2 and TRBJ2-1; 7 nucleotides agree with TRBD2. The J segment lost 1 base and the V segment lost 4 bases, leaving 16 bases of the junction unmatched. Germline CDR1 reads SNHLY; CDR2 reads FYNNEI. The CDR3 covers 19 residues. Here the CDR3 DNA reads TGTGCCAGCAGTGGACTAGCATTTCTTTCAATGGTGTCCTACAATGAGCAGTTCTTC. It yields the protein CASSGLAFLSMVSYNEQFF. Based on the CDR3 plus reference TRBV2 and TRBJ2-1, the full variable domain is EPEVTQTPSHQVTQMGQEVILRCVPISNHLYFYWYRQILGQKVEFLVSFYNNEISEKSEIFDDQFSVERPDGSNFTLKIRSTKLEDSAMYFCASSGLAFLSMVSYNEQFFGPGTRLTVL.

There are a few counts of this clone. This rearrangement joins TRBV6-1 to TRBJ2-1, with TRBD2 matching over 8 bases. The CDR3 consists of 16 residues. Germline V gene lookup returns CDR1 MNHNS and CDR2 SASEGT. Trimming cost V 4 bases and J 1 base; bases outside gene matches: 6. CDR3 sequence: CASSATRGGSYNEQFF. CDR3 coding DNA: TGTGCCAGCAGTGCCACCCGGGGGGGGTCCTACAATGAGCAGTTCTTC.